The 3 T cell receptor beta chains presented below share a single source sample, sequenced in a study of T cells after posttransplantation cyclophosphamide. A marrow graft followed busulfan-fludarabine conditioning, with cyclophosphamide on days +3 and +4. Generated by immunoSEQ multiplex PCR, the TCRdb table keeps only in-frame clones and is missing some. The table lists 15,000 or so clones, about 77% of them singletons, with over 30% in the top ten. The material was CD8+ T cells sorted from PBMCs, obtained roughly 2,000 days after a stem cell transplant with posttransplant cyclophosphamide. Every receptor here comes from a female patient in her forties or fifties who received an allogeneic stem cell transplant from a related donor, was CMV-positive, and had no GVHD. Part of the T cell pool may stem from the graft donor.

The rearrangement links TRBV11-2 to TRBJ2-7; the match to TRBD1 covers 11 bases. This CDR3 region has 16 residues. Germline CDR1 is SGHAT and CDR2 is FQNNGV. The junction had 8 bases not matched to a gene; V was cut back by 2 bases and J by 5 bases. CDR3 nucleotides: TGTGCCAGCAGCTTACCCGGACAGGGGGCGTCTAACGAGCAGTACTTC. It translates to CASSLPGQGASNEQYF.

The chain links TRBV9 to TRBJ2-7; 9 bases agree with TRBD1. Per germline, CDR1 SGDLS and CDR2 YYNGEE. The V gene end was trimmed by 3 bases and the J gene end by 2 bases; junction bases not matched to a gene: 6. The CDR3 loop spans 15 amino acids. The CDR3 protein is CASSAGQGFAYEQYF. The CDR3, as DNA: TGTGCCAGCAGCGCCGGACAGGGGTTCGCCTACGAGCAGTACTTC.

This chain links TRBV19 with TRBJ2-7; maybe TRBD2 (5 bases). Germline values: CDR1 LNHDA, CDR2 SQIVND (reference sequence). The CDR3 is made up of 12 amino acids. V lost 4 bases, J lost 5 bases, and 9 bases lay in between. The CDR3 spells CASSKGRDEQYF. CDR3 DNA sequence: TGTGCCAGTAGTAAAGGGAGAGACGAGCAGTACTTC.